This entry concerns a single T cell receptor (beta chain). This specimen comes from a study of blood T cells in healthy people across ages. A second about 6 to 12 cycle PCR used barcoded and J-beta primers. Using its own MiXCR run on the 5' RACE reads, TCRdb lists one record per CDR3 protein. The table shows hundreds of thousands of distinct CDR3 sequences, with roughly three fifths occurring only once. The CDR3 spans 11 residues. V lost 6 bases, J lost 4 bases, and 9 bases lay in between. Per germline, CDR1 SQVTM and CDR2 ANQGSEA. The chain employs TRBV29-1 and TRBJ1-2; the D is unclear. The sequence was obtained from a man aged 55 to 70 in good health. Sequencing input: blood. The CDR3 region is CSVDVAYGYTF. CDR3 DNA sequence: TGCAGCGTCGACGTTGCCTATGGCTACACCTTC.